The text below deals with one TCR beta chain. Its antigen remains unknown. The data are from a study of T cells in tuberculosis. Study-wide context: CD1B tetramers identified T cells specific for mycobacterial lipid GMM. In South Africa, adults with active tuberculosis were compared with IGRA-negative and latently infected IGRA-positive adolescents.

Profiled with immunoSEQ multiplex PCR; TCRdb holds only in-frame clones, not every one. The table shows 30,000 or so clones, with 90% occurring only once. Germline V CDR1 and CDR2: LNHDA, SQIVND (reference sequence). This CDR3 is built from 17 residues. Germline trimming cut 4 bases from V and 0 bases from J; bases unmatched to any gene: 5. Study outcomes and limitations: Shorter CDR3-alpha in active tuberculosis partly drove smaller distances. Active tuberculosis cases were adults; controls were adolescents.

V is TRBV19 and J is TRBJ2-6, with 8 bases fitting TRBD1. This TCR was sampled from a donor aged 10-29 years with latent tuberculosis or without tuberculosis infection. Source material: PBMCs. The CDR3 nucleotides read TGTGCCAGTAGTAGAGGACAGGGAGCCTCTGGGGCCAACGTCCTGACTTTC. This sequence encodes CASSRGQGASGANVLTF.